This entry features one T cell receptor (beta chain) sequence. This record comes from a study of blood T cell repertoires in COVID-19. On the study more broadly: Samples representing acute and convalescent COVID-19 were sourced from the United States, Italy and Spain. The analysed material was cDNA or gDNA that came from T cells, B-cell-depleted T cells, or PBMCs.

As processed by the authors: Reference gene primers were amplified, and this amplification served to estimate nucleated cell counts. Only in-frame clones appear in the TCRdb table, and some are missing; sequencing was by immunoSEQ multiplex PCR. V and J calls plus clone size are reproduced from that table; the DNA served to infer D and trimming. The sample yields 270,000 or so clones, 83% seen once. What was sequenced was peripheral blood. The receptor comes from a woman in her forties or fifties who had recovered from COVID-19.

CDR3 coding DNA: TGTGCCAGCAAGACACACATGAACACTGAAGCTTTCTTT. It codes for CASKTHMNTEAFF. V usage is TRBV14 and J usage is TRBJ1-1; D gene unclear. CDR1 and CDR2 from the germline V gene are SGHDN and FVKESK. Trimming stripped 7 bases from V and 0 bases from J, with 9 bases between. The CDR3 is made up of 13 amino acids. Full variable domain (remainder filled in from reference TRBV14 and TRBJ1-1): EAGVTQFPSHSVIEKGQTVTLRCDPISGHDNLYWYRRVMGKEIKFLLHFVKESKQDESGMPNNRFLAERTGGTYSTLKVQPAELEDSGVYFCASKTHMNTEAFFGQGTRLTVV.